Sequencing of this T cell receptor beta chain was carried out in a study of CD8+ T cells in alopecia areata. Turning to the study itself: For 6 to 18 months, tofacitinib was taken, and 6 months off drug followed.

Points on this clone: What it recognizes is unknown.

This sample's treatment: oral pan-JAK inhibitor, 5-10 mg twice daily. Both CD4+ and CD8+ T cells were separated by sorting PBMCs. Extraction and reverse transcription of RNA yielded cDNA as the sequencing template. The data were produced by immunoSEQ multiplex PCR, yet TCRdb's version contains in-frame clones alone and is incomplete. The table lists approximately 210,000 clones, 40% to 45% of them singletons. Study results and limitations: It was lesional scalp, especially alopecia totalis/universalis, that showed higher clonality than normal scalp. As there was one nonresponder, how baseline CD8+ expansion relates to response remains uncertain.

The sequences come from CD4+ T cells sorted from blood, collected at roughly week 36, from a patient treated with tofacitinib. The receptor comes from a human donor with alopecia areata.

The CDR3 DNA sequence: TGTGCCAGCAGTAAGCTAACACAAGAGACCCAGTACTTC. Protein: CASSKLTQETQYF. The rearrangement links TRBV27 to TRBJ2-5; no firm D call. In germline, CDR1 is MNHEY, CDR2 SMNVEV (reference sequence). This CDR3 is built from 13 residues. Trimming left V 5 bases short and J 2 bases short, with 9 bases between.